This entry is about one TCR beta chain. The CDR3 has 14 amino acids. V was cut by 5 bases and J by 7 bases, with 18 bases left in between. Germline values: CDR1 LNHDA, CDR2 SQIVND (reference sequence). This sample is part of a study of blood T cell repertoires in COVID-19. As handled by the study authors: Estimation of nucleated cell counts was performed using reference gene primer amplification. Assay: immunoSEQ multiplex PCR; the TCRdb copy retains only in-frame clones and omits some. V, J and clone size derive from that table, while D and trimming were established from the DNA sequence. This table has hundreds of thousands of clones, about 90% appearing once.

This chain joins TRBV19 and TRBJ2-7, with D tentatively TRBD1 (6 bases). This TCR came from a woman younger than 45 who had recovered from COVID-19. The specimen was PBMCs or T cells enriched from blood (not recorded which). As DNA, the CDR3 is TGTGCCAGTAGTCTGCGCTCCAGGGGAACGGAGCAGTACTTC. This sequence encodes CASSLRSRGTEQYF.